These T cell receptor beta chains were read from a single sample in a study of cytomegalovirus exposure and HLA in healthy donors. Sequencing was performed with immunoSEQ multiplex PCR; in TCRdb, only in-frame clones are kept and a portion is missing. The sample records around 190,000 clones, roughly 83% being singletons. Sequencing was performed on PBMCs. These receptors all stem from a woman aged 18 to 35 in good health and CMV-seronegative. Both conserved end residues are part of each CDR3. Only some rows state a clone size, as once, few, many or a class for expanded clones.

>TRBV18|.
CASSPSREKLFF
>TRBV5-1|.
CASSLDGVNTEAFF
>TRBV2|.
CASSERDTQYF
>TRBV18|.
CASSKPQGLSSYEQYF
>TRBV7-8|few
CASSDRVSRSEQYF
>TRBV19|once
CASGRTVINTEAFF
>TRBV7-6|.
CASRNRGGTGELFF
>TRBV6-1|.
CASSELGDYGYTF
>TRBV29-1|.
CSVVSGGGWGYTF
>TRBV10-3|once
CAISESTNPYEQYF
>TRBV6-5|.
CASSRLGISGNTIYF
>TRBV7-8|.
CASSLVRGDNEQFF
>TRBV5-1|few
CASSSQGNTEAFF
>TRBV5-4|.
CASSYPRGADYGYTF
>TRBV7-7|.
CASSLVPLGLGDNEQFF
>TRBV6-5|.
CASSYRAGVAFF
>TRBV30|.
CAWSHGFGSPLHF
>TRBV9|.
CASSVDRYLYNEQFF
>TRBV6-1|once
CASSESGSGSQPQHF
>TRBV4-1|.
CASSQVTSTDTQYF
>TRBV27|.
CASSLEGSGGYTF
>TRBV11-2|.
CASSLDRQGFYYEQYF
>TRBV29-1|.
CSVSRDSNYGYTF
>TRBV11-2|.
CASPDTEAFF
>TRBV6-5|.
CASRATGAGNTIYF
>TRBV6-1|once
CASSVQDSYEQYF
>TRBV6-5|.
CASSYRTGPGTEAFF
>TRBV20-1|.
CSAREDRQIYF
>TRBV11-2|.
CASSLLPGVTNTEAFF
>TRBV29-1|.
CSATGQGKETQYF
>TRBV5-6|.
CASSPRTATGSYGYTF
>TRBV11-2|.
CASRGIVGVGYEQYF
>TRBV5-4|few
CASSPHTGQGVGYTF
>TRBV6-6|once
CASSALRGSDTQYF
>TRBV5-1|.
CASSLDRNQDYTF
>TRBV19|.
CASSIRQATYEQYF
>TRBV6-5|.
CASSYSFSGGTEAFF
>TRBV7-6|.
CASSLGQGRNQPQHF
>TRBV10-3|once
CAISGTGGGYEKLFF
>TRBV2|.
CASSEATGPRAGELFF
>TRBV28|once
CASNKSTVSGANVLTF
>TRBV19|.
CASRQGQRYGYTF
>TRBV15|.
CATSGDRGLMFDEQFF
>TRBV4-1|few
CASSRSRRQGVTEAFF
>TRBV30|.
CAWSEGQGWSNEKLFF
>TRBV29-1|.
CSVEDMTSEDYNEQFF
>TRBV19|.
CAVGTRSEQYF
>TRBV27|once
CASSFRPPGTPPFPYEQYF
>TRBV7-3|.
CASSSGQGSYGYTF
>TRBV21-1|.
CASSTNRDLETQYF
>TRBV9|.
CASSVEPGNQPQHF
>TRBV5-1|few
CASSLTENPEAFF
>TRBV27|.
CASSPGTGGWTYGYTF